Shown below are 13 T cell receptor beta chains from a single sample sequenced in a study of blood T cell repertoires in COVID-19. The assay was immunoSEQ multiplex PCR, and TCRdb's table has in-frame clones only and misses some. The sample holds under 250,000 clones, 75% to 85% seen once. The sequencing sample was made of peripheral blood. The receptors come from a human donor in a cohort sampled during active COVID-19.

The chain joins TRBV11-2 to TRBJ2-5; D is perhaps TRBD2 (6 bases). The CDR3 totals 13 residues. Trimming stripped 5 bases from V and 4 bases from J, with 11 bases between. The germline V gene encodes CDR1 SGHAT and CDR2 FQNNGV. Here the CDR3 DNA reads TGTGCCAGCAGCATGGGACTCCTAGAGACCCAGTACTTC. Amino acid sequence: CASSMGLLETQYF.

The rearrangement uses TRBV7-9 and TRBJ2-3, with 11 bases lining up with TRBD1. The CDR3 extends over 15 amino acids. Trimming at V came to 5 bases and at J to 4 bases, leaving 5 bases not matched to a gene. Per germline, CDR1 SEHNR and CDR2 FQNEAQ (reference sequence). DNA for the CDR3: TGTGCCAGCAGCCGGACAGGGGGCTATGCAGATACGCAGTATTTT. Translated: CASSRTGGYADTQYF.

Turning to this clone: One end of the junction does not line up with germline, which may come from a read error. The chain employs TRBV6-2 or TRBV6-3 and TRBJ2-3, with D perhaps matching TRBD2 (5 bases). The length of the CDR3 is 12 residues. Germline V gene lookup returns CDR1 MNHEY and CDR2 SVGEGT. For the CDR3, the DNA is TGCGCCAGCAGTTACGAGGGTGATACGCAGTATTTT. Its translation is CASSYEGDTQYF.

The genes are TRBV6-5 and TRBJ2-7; a weak D match, TRBD1 (5 bases). This CDR3 contains 12 residues. Germline lookup yields CDR1 MNHEY and CDR2 SVGAGI. Trimming took off 5 bases at V and 6 bases at J, with 11 bases between the two ends. DNA of the CDR3: TGTGCCAGCAGTCAGGGCAGGGTCGAGCAGTACTTC. Residues: CASSQGRVEQYF.

This chain uses TRBV5-8 with TRBJ1-6; D perhaps matches TRBD1 (5 bases). Looked up from germline, CDR1 is SGHTS and CDR2 is YDEGEE. The CDR3 totals 14 residues. V dropped 1 base and J dropped 9 bases, with 11 bases sitting between them. CDR3 DNA sequence: TGTGCCAGCAGCTTGAACGGGGGACTTTCACCCCTCCACTTT. It encodes CASSLNGGLSPLHF.

V gene TRBV5-1 combines with J gene TRBJ1-3; no reliable D call. The germline V gene has CDR1 SGHRS and CDR2 YFSETQ. CDR3 size: 15 residues. Trimming pared 0 bases from V and 1 base from J, leaving 8 bases between. The CDR3: CASSLVSGSGNTIYF. CDR3 DNA: TGCGCCAGCAGCTTGGTCTCGGGATCTGGAAACACCATATATTTT. Supplemented by reference TRBV5-1 and TRBJ1-3, the full variable domain reads KAGVTQTPRYLIKTRGQQVTLSCSPISGHRSVSWYQQTPGQGLQFLFEYFSETQRNKGNFPGRFSGRQFSNSRSEMNVSTLELGDSALYLCASSLVSGSGNTIYFGEGSWLTVV.

This chain connects TRBV5-1 to TRBJ2-5, with D tentatively TRBD1 (6 bases). This CDR3 is 14 amino acids long. Germline V gene sequence: CDR1 SGHRS, CDR2 YFSETQ. V lost 2 bases and J lost 1, with 9 bases in between. CDR3 bases: TGCGCCAGCAGCTTACAGGGTCTCCAAGAGACCCAGTACTTC. Residues: CASSLQGLQETQYF.

The chain carries TRBV4-3 and TRBJ2-1; 7 bases map to TRBD1. The CDR3 contains 16 residues. Germline loops: CDR1 LGHNA, CDR2 YSLEER. The J segment lost 3 bases and the V segment lost 1 base, leaving 6 bases of the junction unmatched. In DNA, the CDR3 is TGCGCCAGCAGCCAAGTAGGGCCAGGGGGCTACAATGAGCAGTTCTTC. Its protein product is CASSQVGPGGYNEQFF.

This chain links TRBV7-3 with TRBJ1-3, with D tentatively TRBD1 (6 bases). The germline V gene encodes CDR1 SGHTA and CDR2 FQGTGA. The V and J ends lost 2 bases and 5 bases respectively, with 7 bases between them. The CDR3 extends over 13 amino acids. The DNA of the CDR3 is TGTGCCAGCAGCTTAGGGACAAGAAACACCATATATTTT. It codes for CASSLGTRNTIYF. Based on the CDR3 plus reference TRBV7-3 and TRBJ1-3, the full variable domain is GAGVSQTPSNKVTEKGKYVELRCDPISGHTALYWYRQSLGQGPEFLIYFQGTGAADDSGLPNDRFFAVRPEGSVSTLKIQRTERGDSAVYLCASSLGTRNTIYFGEGSWLTVV.

This CDR3 reads CASSEGAAREQYF. The CDR3 DNA follows: TGTGCCAGCAGTGAAGGGGCAGCCCGCGAGCAGTACTTC. The chain has TRBV25-1 and TRBJ2-7; D may be TRBD1 (5 bases). Trimming took off 2 bases at V and 6 bases at J, with 11 bases between the two ends. Per the germline V gene, CDR1 is MGHDK and CDR2 is SYGVNS. The CDR3 length is 13 residues.

This rearrangement joins TRBV9 to TRBJ1-6; D uncertain. V lost 7 bases, J lost 3 bases, and 11 bases lay in between. The germline V gene has CDR1 SGDLS and CDR2 YYNGEE. The length of the CDR3 is 14 residues. The CDR3 reads CASRGFHYNSPLHF. CDR3 coding DNA: TGTGCCAGCCGAGGGTTTCACTATAATTCACCCCTCCACTTT.

J is TRBJ1-4 and V is TRBV3-1 (or the pseudogene TRBV3-2); no clear D gene. The V end was cut by 0 bases, the J end by 3 bases, with 11 bases between. CDR1 and CDR2 (germline): LGHDT, YNNKEL (reference sequence). This CDR3 has 16 amino acids. The CDR3 nucleotides are TGTGCCAGCAGCCAAGATATGCAGGCAGCTAATGAAAAACTGTTTTTT. Protein sequence: CASSQDMQAANEKLFF.

Concerning this clone itself: A junction boundary mismatches the germline segment, possibly from a read error. The J gene is TRBJ1-1, the V gene TRBV19; weak D call: TRBD1 (6 bases). Germline CDR1 is LNHDA and CDR2 is SQIVND (reference sequence). The CDR3 is 12 amino acids. The CDR3 reads CASSRTQTGSVF. The CDR3 DNA follows: TGTGCCAGTAGTAGAACACAGACAGGTTCGGTCTTT.